This T cell receptor beta chain was captured by sequencing in a study of shared clonotypes between healthy human individuals. Turning to the study itself: Donor composition was a couple of women and three men, aged 18 to 49.

This CDR3 is 12 amino acids long. V was cut by 4 bases and J by 10 bases, with 11 bases left in between. In germline, CDR1 is SGHNT, CDR2 YENEEA. An even split of each subset's genomic DNA across several immunoSEQ plates was performed. Ten immunoSEQ deep assay plates held the unsorted PBMC DNA. The assay was immunoSEQ multiplex PCR, and TCRdb's table has in-frame clones only and misses some. The sample has 470,000 or so clones; around 80% are singletons. The sequenced sample was PBMCs. The chain is built from TRBV11-3 and TRBJ2-1, with D possibly TRBD2 on 5 matching bases. The receptor was derived from a woman in her thirties or forties in good health. Some clones in this sample may be carry-over from other donors' samples. The CDR3 is CASSSRTGEQFF. Here the CDR3 DNA reads TGTGCCAGCAGCTCCCGTACGGGGGAGCAGTTCTTC.